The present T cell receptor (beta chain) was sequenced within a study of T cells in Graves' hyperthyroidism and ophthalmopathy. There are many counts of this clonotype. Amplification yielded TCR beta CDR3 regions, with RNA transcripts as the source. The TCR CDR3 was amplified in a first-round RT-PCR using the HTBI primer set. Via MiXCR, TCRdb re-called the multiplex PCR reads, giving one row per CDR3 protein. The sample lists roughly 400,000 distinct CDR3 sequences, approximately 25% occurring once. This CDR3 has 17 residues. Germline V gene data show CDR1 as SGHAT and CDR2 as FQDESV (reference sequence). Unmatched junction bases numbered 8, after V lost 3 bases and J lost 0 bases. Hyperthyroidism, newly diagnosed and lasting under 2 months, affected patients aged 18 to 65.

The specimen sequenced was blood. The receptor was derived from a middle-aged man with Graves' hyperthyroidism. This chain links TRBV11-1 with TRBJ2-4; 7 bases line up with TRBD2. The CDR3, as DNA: TGTGCCAGCAGCTTTTTTGGCGGGAGTGTAGCCAAAAACATTCAGTACTTC. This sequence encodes CASSFFGGSVAKNIQYF.